These 9 T cell receptor beta chains were sequenced from one sample in a study of technical replicates of blood from a few donors. Measured with immunoSEQ multiplex PCR; TCRdb has only the in-frame clones, and not every one. Here the sample spans 55,000 to 75,000 clones, approximately 95% being singletons. The sequenced sample consisted of PBMCs. The receptors stem from a human donor in good health. Some clones in this sample may be carry-over from other donors' samples.

This chain joins TRBV5-1 and TRBJ2-7, with 7 nucleotides matching TRBD1. This CDR3 comprises 13 residues. Per germline, CDR1 SGHRS and CDR2 YFSETQ. Trimming cost V 4 bases and J 1 base; bases outside gene matches: 2. The CDR3: CASSPGQSYEQYF. The CDR3 DNA is TGCGCCAGCAGCCCGGGACAGTCCTACGAGCAGTACTTC.

This sequence joins TRBV2 and TRBJ1-6, with TRBD1 identical over 9 bases. Trimming cost V 5 bases and J 12 bases; bases outside gene matches: 11. The CDR3 totals 15 residues. Germline CDR1 SNHLY, CDR2 FYNNEI. The chain's CDR3 is CASSPQGAAVGPLHF. The CDR3 DNA sequence: TGTGCCAGCAGTCCACAGGGGGCCGCCGTGGGACCCCTCCACTTT.

This chain joins TRBV11-3 and TRBJ2-2, with TRBD2 as a possible D gene (6 bases). Germline V lookup: CDR1 SGHNT, CDR2 YENEEA. The germline V and J ends were trimmed by 4 bases and 6 bases, with 15 bases remaining between them. This CDR3 comprises 15 residues. DNA of the CDR3: TGTGCCAGCAGCTCAATTACGGGGGTAGCCGGGGAGCTGTTTTTT. Residues: CASSSITGVAGELFF.

This clone showed up just once. V usage is TRBV11-1 and J usage is TRBJ1-2, with 10 bases lining up with TRBD1. The CDR3 is 17 amino acids. With V trimmed by 5 bases and J by 3 bases, 12 bases remained unmatched. Germline V gene sequence: CDR1 SGHAT, CDR2 FQDESV (reference sequence). The CDR3 region is CASSLRPGQGSHYGYTF. CDR3 in DNA: TGTGCCAGCAGCCTTAGACCGGGACAGGGGTCGCACTATGGCTACACCTTC.

The gene calls are TRBV7-6 and TRBJ1-6; 12 bases are shared with TRBD1. The V gene end was trimmed by 5 bases and the J gene end by 8 bases; junction bases not matched to a gene: 7. Germline V gene lookup returns CDR1 SGHVS and CDR2 FNYEAQ. The CDR3 is 16 residues long. The CDR3 region has the DNA TGTGCCAGCAGCACCCTAAGGGACAGGGGGCATTCACCCCTCCACTTT. It encodes CASSTLRDRGHSPLHF.

The chain recombines TRBV4-3 with TRBJ2-2, with 8 bases fitting TRBD2. The CDR3 sequence is 15 residues long. Losses at the gene ends were 1 base for V and 3 bases for J; bases not matched to a gene: 1. The germline CDR1 and CDR2 sequences are LGHNA and YSLEER. CDR3 coding DNA: TGCGCCAGCAGCCAAGGACTAGCGTACACCGGGGAGCTGTTTTTT. Encoded protein: CASSQGLAYTGELFF.

The chain combines TRBV18 with TRBJ2-5, with 12 bases that match TRBD2. The CDR3 runs 16 residues. Trimming took 0 bases from V and 5 from J; bases not matched to a gene: 4. Germline V gene data show CDR1 as KGHSH and CDR2 as LQKENI. CDR3 coding DNA: TGTGCCAGCTCACCACCCGGACTAGCGGGAACGGAGACCCAGTACTTC. Its protein is CASSPPGLAGTETQYF.

The chain uses TRBV7-2 and TRBJ2-5, with no clear D. CDR1 and CDR2 from the germline V gene are SGHTA and FQGNSA. Trimming pared 5 bases from V and 3 bases from J, leaving 7 bases between. The CDR3 loop spans 12 amino acids. The CDR3 here is CASSVYEETQYF. CDR3 bases: TGTGCCAGCAGCGTATATGAAGAGACCCAGTACTTC.

The CDR3 protein is CASSSDRGREQYF. Here the CDR3 DNA reads TGTGCCAGCAGCTCCGACAGGGGACGCGAGCAGTACTTC. The chain links TRBV7-3 to TRBJ2-7; 8 bases match TRBD1. Per germline, CDR1 SGHTA and CDR2 FQGTGA. After removal of 4 bases from V and 6 bases from J, the junction contained 5 bases not matched to a gene. CDR3 length: 13 amino acids.